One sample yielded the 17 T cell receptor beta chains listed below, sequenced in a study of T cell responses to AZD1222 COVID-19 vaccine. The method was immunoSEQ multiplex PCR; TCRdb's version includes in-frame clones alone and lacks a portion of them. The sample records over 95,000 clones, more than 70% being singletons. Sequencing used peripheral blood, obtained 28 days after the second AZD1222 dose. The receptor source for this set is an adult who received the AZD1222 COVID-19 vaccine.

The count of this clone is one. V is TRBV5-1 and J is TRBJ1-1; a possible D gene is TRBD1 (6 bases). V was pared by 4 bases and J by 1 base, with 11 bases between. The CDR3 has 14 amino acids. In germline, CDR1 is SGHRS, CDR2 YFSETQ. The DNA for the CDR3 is TGCGCCAGCAGCCTTATGGACAGGAACACTGAAGCTTTCTTT. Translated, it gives CASSLMDRNTEAFF.

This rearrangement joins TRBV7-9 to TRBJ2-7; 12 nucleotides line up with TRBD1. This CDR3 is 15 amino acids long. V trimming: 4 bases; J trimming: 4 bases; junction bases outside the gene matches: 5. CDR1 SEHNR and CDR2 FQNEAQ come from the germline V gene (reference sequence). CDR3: CASSWGQGADYEQYF. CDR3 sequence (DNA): TGTGCCAGCAGCTGGGGACAGGGGGCAGATTACGAGCAGTACTTC.

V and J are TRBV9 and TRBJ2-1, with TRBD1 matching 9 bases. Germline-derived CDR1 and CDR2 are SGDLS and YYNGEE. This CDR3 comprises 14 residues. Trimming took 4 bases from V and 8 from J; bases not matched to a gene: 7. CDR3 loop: CASSSRTGEDEQFF. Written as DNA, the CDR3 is TGTGCCAGCAGCTCCCGGACAGGGGAGGATGAGCAGTTCTTC.

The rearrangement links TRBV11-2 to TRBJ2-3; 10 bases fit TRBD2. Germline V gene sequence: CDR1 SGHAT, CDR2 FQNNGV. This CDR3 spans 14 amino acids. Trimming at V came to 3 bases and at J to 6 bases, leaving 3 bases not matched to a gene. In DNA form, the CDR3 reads TGTGCCAGCAGCTTGGGGACTAGCGTTGATACGCAGTATTTT. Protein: CASSLGTSVDTQYF.

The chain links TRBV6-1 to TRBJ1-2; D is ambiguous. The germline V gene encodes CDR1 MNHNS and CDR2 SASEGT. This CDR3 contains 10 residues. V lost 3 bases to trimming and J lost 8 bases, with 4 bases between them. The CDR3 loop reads CASSEEGYTF. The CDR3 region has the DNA TGTGCCAGCAGTGAGGAAGGCTACACCTTC.

CDR3 sequence (DNA): TGTGCCAGCAGCTTGTGGTTGCTCCCGGGTGAGCAGTACTTC. It specifies CASSLWLLPGEQYF. This chain uses TRBV5-4 with TRBJ2-7; no firm D call. The V gene's germline CDR1 is SGHNT and CDR2 YYREEE (reference sequence). This CDR3 is built from 14 residues. V lost 1 base and J lost 7, with 15 bases in between. Supplemented by reference TRBV5-4 and TRBJ2-7, the full variable domain reads ETGVTQSPTHLIKTRGQQVTLRCSSQSGHNTVSWYQQALGQGPQFIFQYYREEENGRGNFPPRFSGLQFPNYSSELNVNALELDDSALYLCASSLWLLPGEQYFGPGTRLTVT.

The CDR3 protein is CASSFRQDEQYF. In DNA, the CDR3 is TGTGCCAGCAGCTTTCGTCAGGACGAGCAGTACTTC. The chain joins TRBV7-9 to TRBJ2-7; no clear D. CDR1 is SEHNR, CDR2 FQNEAQ, per germline (reference sequence). The CDR3 runs 12 residues. Deletions cut 3 bases from V and 5 bases from J, with 8 bases between.

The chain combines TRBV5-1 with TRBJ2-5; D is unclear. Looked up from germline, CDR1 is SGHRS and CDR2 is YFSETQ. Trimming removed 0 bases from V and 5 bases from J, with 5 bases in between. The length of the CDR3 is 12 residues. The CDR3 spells CASSLDLETQYF. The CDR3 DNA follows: TGCGCCAGCAGCTTGGATTTGGAGACCCAGTACTTC.

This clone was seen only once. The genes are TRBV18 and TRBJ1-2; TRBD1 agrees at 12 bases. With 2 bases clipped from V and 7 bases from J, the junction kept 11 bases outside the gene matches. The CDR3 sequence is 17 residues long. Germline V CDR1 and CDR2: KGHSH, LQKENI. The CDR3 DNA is TGTGCCAGCTCACCAACCGGGACAGGGGGCGCCTCAGGTGGCTACACCTTC. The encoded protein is CASSPTGTGGASGGYTF.

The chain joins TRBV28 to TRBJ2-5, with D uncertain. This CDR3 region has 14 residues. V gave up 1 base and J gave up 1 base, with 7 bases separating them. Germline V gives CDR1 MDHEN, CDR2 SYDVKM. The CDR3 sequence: CASSLSGSQETQYF. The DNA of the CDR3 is TGTGCCAGCAGTTTATCAGGCAGCCAAGAGACCCAGTACTTC.

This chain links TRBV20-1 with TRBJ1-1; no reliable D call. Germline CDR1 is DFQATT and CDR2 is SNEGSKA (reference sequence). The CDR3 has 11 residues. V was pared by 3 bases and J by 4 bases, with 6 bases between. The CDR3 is CSASSGTEAFF. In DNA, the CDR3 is TGCAGTGCTAGTTCGGGCACTGAAGCTTTCTTT.

CDR3 sequence: CASRPGTGNYGYTF. DNA of the CDR3: TGTGCCAGCAGACCTGGGACGGGTAACTATGGCTACACCTTC. The genes are TRBV7-9 and TRBJ1-2, with D possibly TRBD1 on 5 matching bases. Germline CDR1 SEHNR, CDR2 FQNEAQ (reference sequence). CDR3 length: 14 amino acids. V lost 6 bases to trimming and J lost 1 base, with 12 bases between them.

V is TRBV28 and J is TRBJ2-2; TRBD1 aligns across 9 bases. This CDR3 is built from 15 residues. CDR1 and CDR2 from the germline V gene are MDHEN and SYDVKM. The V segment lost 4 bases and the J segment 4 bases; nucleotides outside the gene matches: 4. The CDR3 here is CASSSTGGFTGELFF. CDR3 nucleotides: TGTGCCAGCAGTTCGACAGGGGGTTTCACCGGGGAGCTGTTTTTT.

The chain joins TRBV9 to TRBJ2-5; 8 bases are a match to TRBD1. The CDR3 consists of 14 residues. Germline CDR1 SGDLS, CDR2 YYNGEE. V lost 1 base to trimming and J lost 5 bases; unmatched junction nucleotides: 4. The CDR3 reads CASSVSGGLETQYF. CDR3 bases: TGTGCCAGCAGCGTATCAGGGGGCCTCGAGACCCAGTACTTC.

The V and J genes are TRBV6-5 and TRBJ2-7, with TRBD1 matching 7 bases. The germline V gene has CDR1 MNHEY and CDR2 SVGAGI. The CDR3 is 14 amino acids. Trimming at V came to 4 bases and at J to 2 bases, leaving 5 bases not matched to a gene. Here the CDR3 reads CASSSGTATYEQYF. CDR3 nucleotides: TGTGCCAGCAGTTCCGGGACAGCTACCTACGAGCAGTACTTC.

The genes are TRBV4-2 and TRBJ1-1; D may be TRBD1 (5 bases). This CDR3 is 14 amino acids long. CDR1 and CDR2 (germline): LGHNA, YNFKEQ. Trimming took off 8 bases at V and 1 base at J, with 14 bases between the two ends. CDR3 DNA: TGTGCCAGCGGGGGGACTGTTCAGAACACTGAAGCTTTCTTT. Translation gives CASGGTVQNTEAFF.

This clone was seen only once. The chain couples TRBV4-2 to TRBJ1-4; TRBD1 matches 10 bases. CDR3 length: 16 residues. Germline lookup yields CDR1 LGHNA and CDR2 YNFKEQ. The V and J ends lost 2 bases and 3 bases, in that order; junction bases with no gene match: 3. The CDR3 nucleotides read TGTGCCAGCAGCCAACCGGACAGGGGGTCTAATGAAAAACTGTTTTTT. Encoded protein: CASSQPDRGSNEKLFF.